The entry that follows covers one TCR beta chain sequence. Its antigen is currently not known. No qualities accompany the bases; no much larger clone lies one base away. The sample belongs to a study of vaccination effects on CD4 cells after COVID-19 (dated by TCRdb to about 2022). Regarding the complete study: Participants received two doses of either the BNT162b2 or the mRNA-1273 mRNA SARS-CoV-2 vaccine. The study compared SARS-CoV-2 spike-specific CD4+ TCR repertoires before and after mRNA vaccination in COVID-19 convalescent patients and infection-naive vaccine recipients. A total of ten to eleven COVID-19 convalescent patients and a handful of SARS-CoV-2-naive healthy vaccine recipients were included in the full study. The Oncomine TCR Beta short-read assay on an Illumina iSeq 100 was used to sequence cultures from other donors in the study.

Broad study findings and their caveats: The study was limited by a small number of convalescent patients, and early post-infection timepoints were lacking. In healthy vaccine recipients, vaccine-induced clones were almost all SARS-CoV-2 mono-reactive, with only 1 of 255 being cross-reactive with common cold coronaviruses. Both infection-induced and vaccine-induced clones contracted markedly at late post-vaccination timepoints, which is consistent with waning T cell responses.

The ViraFEST assay stimulated PBMC with viral peptide pools and then used TCR sequencing to identify antigen-specific CD4+ T cell clonotypes by expansion. After more than nine days of culture, CD4+ T cells were isolated with the EasySep CD4+ T cell isolation kit. The absence of prior SARS-CoV-2 infection in healthy vaccine recipients was confirmed by negative nucleocapsid antibodies before and after vaccination. About 2.2 million PBMC per well were cultured in IMDM with 5% human AB serum, roughly 10 IU/ml IL-2 and gentamicin, plus 10 ug/ml peptides. On days 3 and 7, half of the culture medium was replaced with fresh IL-2-containing medium. Unless otherwise noted, each peptide stimulation condition was cultured in triplicate wells. PBMC were separated from whole blood using Ficoll-Paque Plus gradient centrifugation and were then either cryopreserved at -140C or used fresh. The overlapping peptide pools covered the spike proteins of SARS-CoV-2 as well as those of the common cold coronaviruses HCoV-NL63, HCoV-OC43 and HCoV-229E. The QIAamp micro DNA kit was used to extract genomic DNA from the cultured CD4+ T cells.

The germline V gene (reference sequence) yields GTSNPN for CDR1 and SVGIG for CDR2. A distance of 11 bases separates the germline ends of V and J, which lose 5 bases and 0 bases respectively. Its CDR3 holds 14 amino acids, cysteine through phenylalanine. Just CDR3 DNA is preserved here, 42 bases in frame from base 1. Library construction relied on the immunoSEQ multiplex PCR assay. DNA from the CD4+ T cells that had been cultured and isolated underwent TCR beta CDR3 sequencing. The authors' pipeline ran thus. Non-productive TCR sequences were removed and reads were trimmed to the CDR3 region, keeping CDR3s of at least 7 amino acids. The MANAFEST web app was used to pick out antigen-specific clonotypes by comparing their expansion in peptide wells with that in reference cultures. To be called positive, a clone needed expansion at FDR<0.05 compared with the reference and with all other wells, an odds ratio greater than 5, and a frequency greater than 0.1% in two replicate wells. A clonotype was called cross-reactive if it was significantly expanded both in SARS-CoV-2 spike wells and in at least one common cold coronavirus spike condition. CDR3 similarity was assessed by Levenshtein distance using the stringdist R package, and unrooted trees were constructed with ape in R 3.6.1. TCRdb carries this immuneACCESS record with in-frame sequences only. Its versions omit some clonotypes, under half of them owing to an unresolved V gene in the studies checked, with the rest unexplained. The V and J calls and clone size are taken from that table; D and trimming were inferred from the DNA. The sample includes tens of thousands of clones, with about four fifths observed a single time. Of the sample, over 2.5% falls within the top ten clones.

The starting material was CD4+ T cells from PBMCs cultured with HCoV-NL63 spike peptides, obtained before COVID-19 vaccination. What the cell subset or site label conveys for this sample: HCoV-NL63 spike overlapping peptide pool stimulation. The clonotype originates from a human donor who received a COVID-19 vaccine. Recombination joined TRBV30 with TRBJ1-5, and TRBD1 may be the D gene, going by 6 matching bases. The CDR3 region has the sequence CAWGGHYSNQPQHF. The DNA sequence is given as TGTGCCTGGGGGGGGCATTATAGCAATCAGCCCCAGCATTTT.